This T cell receptor (beta chain) comes out of a study of blood T cell repertoires in COVID-19. Whole-study context: In each case, the material was cDNA or gDNA derived from T cells, B-cell-depleted T cells, or PBMCs.

Per the original methods: Using reference gene primer amplification, nucleated cell counts were estimated. Sequencing used immunoSEQ multiplex PCR; TCRdb keeps in-frame clones, though not all of them. That table supplies the V and J calls and clone size; D and trimming were determined from the DNA. The profile shows about 310,000 clones, approximately 86% of them singletons. Germline V gene lookup returns CDR1 ENHRY and CDR2 SYGVKD. Trimming left V 10 bases short and J 1 base short, with 23 bases between. CDR3 length: 16 amino acids. This receptor was identified in a man between 18 and 29 years old with active or convalescent COVID-19. The sample comprised peripheral blood. This chain uses TRBV10-3 with TRBJ2-7; weak D call: TRBD1 (7 bases). The CDR3 sequence is CATLVSGGTESYEQYF. For the CDR3, the DNA is TGTGCCACCCTAGTCTCAGGCGGGACAGAGTCCTACGAGCAGTACTTC.